This T cell receptor (beta chain) comes out of a study of cytomegalovirus exposure and HLA in healthy donors (TCRdb year 2017). For the study in its entirety: According to a later analysis, one platform produced both the roughly 130 validation repertoires and the 666 repertoires of the first cohort. The aim of the study was to test whether cataloging public T cell receptors could identify signatures of past pathogen exposure. A separate validation cohort of 100 to 150 different subjects was used in addition to the approximately 670-subject first cohort. High-throughput TCR immunosequencing, statistical association of individual TCRs with disease status, and machine learning were combined to predict cytomegalovirus infection status. What the work shows at the level of the full study, not this receptor alone: The study listed approximately 150 TCR beta chains as associated with cytomegalovirus. Most TCR sequences were observed very rarely across donors, whereas some public TCRs were present in many individuals. The authors suggested that the approach could potentially be generalized to other disease states and immunological phenotypes. All 120 or so repertoires were used to score co-occurrence in the validation cohort in a later analysis, because that analysis had no HLA typing for the cohort. In a later analysis, TCRs clustered in the first cohort were found to also tend to co-occur in the roughly 120 validation repertoires, with 94% of cluster scores above 0. Cytomegalovirus status was reported to be diagnosed by the classifier with high specificity and sensitivity in both the original and validation cohorts. A few of the identified cytomegalovirus-associated TCR beta chains were confirmed in vitro to be specific for cytomegalovirus antigens.

Receptor libraries were prepared by the immunoSEQ multiplex PCR assay. The published analysis was carried out like this. A statistical classification framework was built for diagnosing cytomegalovirus status from the catalog of TCR beta chain sequences. TCRdb carries this immuneACCESS record with in-frame sequences only. Its versions omit some clonotypes, under half of them owing to an unresolved V gene in the studies checked, with the rest unexplained. V, J and clone size were drawn from that table, and D and trimming were deduced from the DNA. The sample includes 260,000 or so clones, with around nine tenths observed a single time. Together, the top ten hold approximately 0.88% of the sample. The V and J ends are trimmed by 3 bases and 3 bases, leaving 19 bases between them. Reading the germline V gene gives CDR1 SGHTA and CDR2 FQGNSA. The CDR3 covers 17 residues, taking in both the cysteine and the phenylalanine. The retained sequence is limited to the CDR3, 51 bases, with the frame set at the first base.

In the case of this clone: Its antigen is still unknown. Base-call qualities are not available, and no considerably larger clone is one nucleotide away.

The donors were included in the validation cohort of around 120 subjects, a group kept apart from the roughly 680-subject first cohort. The origin of this receptor is a woman younger than 35 in good health and CMV-seronegative. The chain is assembled from TRBV7-2 and TRBJ2-3; TRBD2 is possibly the D segment (6 matching bases). Sequencing input: PBMCs. The CDR3 amino acid sequence is: CASSFFLGAGSTDTQYF. The nucleotide sequence is TGTGCCAGCAGCTTCTTTTTGGGTGCGGGAAGTACAGATACGCAGTATTTT.